This TCR beta chain was sequenced in a study of T cell changes during pregnancy in multiple sclerosis. The CDR3 length is 15 residues. Looked up from germline, CDR1 is SGHNT and CDR2 is YYREEE (reference sequence). The V end was cut by 4 bases, the J end by 0 bases, with 12 bases between. Data came from immunoSEQ multiplex PCR; TCRdb stores just in-frame clones and leaves some out. The table includes about 24,000 clones, more than 85% detected once. This clone has a single count. The sequencing here drew on CD4+ T cells from peripheral blood mononuclear cells, taken in the second trimester of pregnancy. V usage is TRBV5-4 and J usage is TRBJ2-3, with D maybe TRBD1 (6 bases). This TCR was sampled from a female donor in good health, enrolled as a control in a pregnancy study. The CDR3 is CASSADSFSTDTQYF. CDR3 coding DNA: TGTGCCAGCAGCGCGGACAGTTTTAGCACAGATACGCAGTATTTT.